These T cell receptor beta chains were read from a single sample in a study of blood T cell repertoires in COVID-19. Here immunoSEQ multiplex PCR was the method, and the copy in TCRdb shows in-frame clones only, minus some. The sample has over 200,000 clones, 80% to 90% seen once; the top ten hold about 6%. Sequenced input: peripheral blood. The receptor set was obtained from a man aged 60 to 69 who had recovered from COVID-19. Both conserved end residues are part of each CDR3. A D gene is named only where the DNA matches it firmly. Where a row states a size, it is once, few, many or the class of an expanded clone; other rows omit it.

J gene | clone size | V gene | CDR3 length | D gene | CDR3 DNA | CDR3 protein
TRBJ2-2 | NA | TRBV10-1 | 16 | TRBD1 | TGCGCCAGCAGTGAGTCCCGGGACAGGAGGCCCGGGGAGCTGTTTTTT | CASSESRDRRPGELFF
TRBJ2-5 | NA | TRBV11-3 | 15 | NA | TGTGCCAGCAGCTTAAGTGGGGGGGCCGGAGAGACCCAGTACTTC | CASSLSGGAGETQYF
TRBJ1-1 | NA | TRBV28 | 13 | TRBD1 | TGTGCCAGCAAGGGACAGATGAACACTGAAGCTTTCTTT | CASKGQMNTEAFF
TRBJ2-2 | NA | TRBV7-6 | 15 | TRBD1 | TGTGCCAGCAGCTTAGGGACAGGGCCCACCGGGGAGCTGTTTTTT | CASSLGTGPTGELFF
TRBJ1-1 | NA | TRBV5-1 | 17 | TRBD1 | TGCGCCAGCAGCTTGGGATCCGGGACAGGGCTGGGTACTGAAGCTTTCTTT | CASSLGSGTGLGTEAFF
TRBJ2-7 | few | TRBV27 | 13 | TRBD1 | TGTGCCACCCGAGGGGGCGGGCCCTACGAGCAGTACTTC | CATRGGGPYEQYF
TRBJ2-7 | NA | TRBV2 | 13 | NA | TGTGCCAGCAGTGAAACAGGGACATACGAGCAGTACTTC | CASSETGTYEQYF
TRBJ2-1 | NA | TRBV18 | 15 | NA | TGTGCCAGCTCACCCTCTGCCAGGGGGGAGCATGAGCAGTTCTTC | CASSPSARGEHEQFF
TRBJ1-3 | NA | TRBV5-1 | 15 | NA | TGCGCCAGCAGCCCGGGAGGCCTCTCTGGAAACACCATATATTTT | CASSPGGLSGNTIYF
TRBJ2-7 | NA | TRBV18 | 15 | NA | TGTGCCAGCTCACTGCTGTCGACAGTCACCTACGAGCAGTACTTC | CASSLLSTVTYEQYF
TRBJ1-1 | NA | TRBV24-1 | 12 | NA | TGTGCCACCAGTGATTTTCGGCAGCGGGCTTTCTTT | CATSDFRQRAFF
TRBJ2-1 | NA | TRBV5-3 | 19 | TRBD2 | TGTGCCAGAAGCTTGTCCTGCTCTAGGGCGGGAGGCACTTACAATGAGCAGTTCTTC | CARSLSCSRAGGTYNEQFF
TRBJ1-4 | NA | TRBV5-1 | 14 | TRBD1 | TGCGCCAGCAGCGGACAGGGCCGGAATGAAAAACTGTTTTTT | CASSGQGRNEKLFF
TRBJ1-4 | NA | TRBV11-2 | 15 | NA | TGTGCCAGCAGCTTAATCCATGCAACTAATGAAAAACTGTTTTTT | CASSLIHATNEKLFF
TRBJ1-2 | once | TRBV7-6 | 15 | TRBD1 | TGTGCCAGCAGCCCCCGACAGGGGGTTAGATATGGCTACACCTTC | CASSPRQGVRYGYTF
TRBJ2-1 | NA | TRBV12-5 | 15 | NA | TGTGCTAGTGGTTTGGGGGGGCAGGGACCCAATGAGCAGTTCTTC | CASGLGGQGPNEQFF
TRBJ2-3 | few | TRBV23-1 | 17 | NA | TGCGCCAGCAGTCAATCGAACAGACCCCCTAGCACAGATACGCAGTATTTT | CASSQSNRPPSTDTQYF
TRBJ1-2 | NA | TRBV3-1/TRBV3-2 | 16 | NA | TGTGCCAGCAGCCAACCCGGGGATGCCGTGAGGTATGGCTACACCTTC | CASSQPGDAVRYGYTF
TRBJ1-5 | once | TRBV5-6 | 18 | TRBD1 | TGTGCCAGCAGCTTAGCCGGGACAGACGATTATAGCAATCAGCCCCAGCATTTT | CASSLAGTDDYSNQPQHF
TRBJ1-1 | NA | TRBV27 | 14 | TRBD1 | TGTGCCAGCAGTTATCTGAGGGGGCACACTGAAGCTTTCTTT | CASSYLRGHTEAFF
TRBJ2-5 | NA | TRBV4-2 | 15 | NA | TGTGCCAGCAGCCAAGTTCAGGGTAAGAGAGAGACCCAGTACTTC | CASSQVQGKRETQYF
TRBJ2-2 | few | TRBV19 | 12 | NA | TGTGCCAGTAAATCCTCCACCGGGGAGCTGTTTTTT | CASKSSTGELFF
TRBJ2-2 | NA | TRBV5-1 | 17 | NA | TGCGCCAGCAGCTTGGTTCTCCGGACAGCTGACACCGGGGAGCTGTTTTTT | CASSLVLRTADTGELFF
TRBJ1-2 | NA | TRBV7-3 | 13 | NA | TGTGCCAGCAGCTCCTACGGACAGCATGGCTACACCTTC | CASSSYGQHGYTF
TRBJ2-2 | NA | TRBV12-5 | 16 | TRBD1 | TGTGCTAGTGGTTTGGGGACAGGGAAGGGCACCGGGGAGCTGTTTTTT | CASGLGTGKGTGELFF
TRBJ1-1 | NA | TRBV5-4 | 15 | NA | TGTGCCAGCAGCTTGGCACAGCTTAAGAACACTGAAGCTTTCTTT | CASSLAQLKNTEAFF
TRBJ2-1 | NA | TRBV10-3 | 15 | TRBD1 | TGTGCCATCAGAGGGACAGGGACTTACTACAATGAGCAGTTCTTC | CAIRGTGTYYNEQFF
TRBJ2-3 | NA | TRBV7-2 | 16 | TRBD2 | TGTGCCAGCAGCACACTAGCGGGGGGGCGAGGAGATACGCAGTATTTT | CASSTLAGGRGDTQYF
TRBJ2-1 | NA | TRBV5-1 | 15 | TRBD2 | TGCGCCAGCAGCTTGGGGGCTAGCGGCTACAATGAGCAGTTCTTC | CASSLGASGYNEQFF
TRBJ2-3 | once | TRBV7-2 | 19 | NA | TGTGCCAGCAGCTTAGCAGGAGGGTCGGGAGTAGGCCGCACAGATACGCAGTATTTT | CASSLAGGSGVGRTDTQYF
TRBJ1-3 | once | TRBV19 | 15 | TRBD1 | TGTGCCAGTAGTGGGGGACAGTTCTCTGGAAACACCATATATTTT | CASSGGQFSGNTIYF
TRBJ1-4 | NA | TRBV4-3 | 14 | NA | TGCGCCAGCAGCCAACGAGATGGTATTGAAAAACTGTTTTTT | CASSQRDGIEKLFF
TRBJ1-5 | NA | TRBV10-3 | 18 | TRBD1 | TGTGCCATCAGTGAGTCGGTTCCCTCGACAGGGTATAATCAGCCCCAGCATTTT | CAISESVPSTGYNQPQHF
TRBJ2-7 | NA | TRBV5-1 | 14 | TRBD1 | TGCGCCAGCAGCCTAGGACAGGGGGAAGACGAGCAGTACTTC | CASSLGQGEDEQYF
TRBJ1-5 | NA | TRBV6-5 | 14 | TRBD1 | TGTGCCAGCAACTCAGGGGGCGTGAATCAGCCCCAGCATTTT | CASNSGGVNQPQHF